Following are 25 T cell receptor beta chains from one sample sequenced in a study of PD-1 blockade in classical Hodgkin lymphoma (dated by TCRdb to 2020 to 2022). Library prep was done by the immunoSEQ multiplex PCR assay. TCRdb carries this immuneACCESS record with in-frame sequences only. Its versions omit some clonotypes, under half of them owing to an unresolved V gene in the studies checked, with the rest unexplained. This sample comprises 20,000 to 25,000 clones, roughly three quarters of them detected only once. Around 21% of the sample lies in the top ten. The time point tag for this specimen amounts to: cycle 4 day 1 (C4D1), after about 6 weeks of nivolumab. All trial patients had relapsed after autologous stem cell transplantation, with cohorts A, B and C differing in prior brentuximab vedotin exposure. The material was peripheral blood mononuclear cells (PBMCs), obtained before the fourth cycle of nivolumab. These receptors were collected from a human donor with classical Hodgkin lymphoma.

The V gene is TRBV27, the J gene TRBJ2-3, with D maybe TRBD2 (6 bases). Trimming removed 3 bases from V and 6 bases from J, with 16 bases in between. The CDR3 runs 15 residues. In germline, CDR1 is MNHEY, CDR2 SMNVEV (reference sequence). As DNA, the CDR3 is TGTGCCAGCAGTTTTGGGACTGGTCGGTACGATACGCAGTATTTT. Its translation is CASSFGTGRYDTQYF.

J is TRBJ2-6 and V is TRBV4-3, with D perhaps TRBD1 (5 bases). There are 15 residues in the CDR3. Looked up from germline, CDR1 is LGHNA and CDR2 is YSLEER. With 3 bases removed from V and 4 bases from J, the gap between germline ends came to 10 bases. For the CDR3, the DNA is TGCGCCAGCAGCCACCAGGGTAGAGGGGCCAACGTCCTGACTTTC. As protein: CASSHQGRGANVLTF.

This clone has more than one count but fewer than ten. This chain joins TRBV5-6 and TRBJ1-2; perhaps TRBD1 as D (5 bases). The CDR3 extends over 16 amino acids. Trimming cost V 0 bases and J 1 base, with 13 bases left between them. Germline lookup yields CDR1 SGHDT and CDR2 YYEEEE. DNA for the CDR3: TGTGCCAGCAGCTTGGCCGGGGCAGAGATTAACTATGGCTACACCTTC. It encodes CASSLAGAEINYGYTF.

The chain recombines TRBV5-1 with TRBJ2-2; possibly TRBD1 for D (6 bases). Trimming took off 2 bases at V and 2 bases at J, with 31 bases between the two ends. Germline CDR1 and CDR2: SGHRS and YFSETQ. The CDR3 totals 22 residues. The CDR3 protein is CASSLEFEFFLSDRKNTGELFF. The DNA for the CDR3 is TGCGCCAGCAGCTTAGAGTTTGAGTTCTTTTTGTCGGACAGAAAAAACACCGGGGAGCTGTTTTTT.

The genes are TRBV10-3 and TRBJ2-7; 8 bases are shared with TRBD1. The CDR3 contains 14 residues. V was pared by 5 bases and J by 1 base, with 4 bases of the junction left unmatched. Germline V gene sequence: CDR1 ENHRY, CDR2 SYGVKD. The CDR3 loop is CAISPQGVSYEQYF. The CDR3 DNA reads TGTGCCATCAGTCCACAGGGGGTTTCCTACGAGCAGTACTTC.

The rearrangement links TRBV9 to TRBJ2-5, with D possibly being TRBD2 (5 bases). This CDR3 has 15 residues. Trimming stripped 0 bases from V and 5 bases from J, with 14 bases between. Germline assignment: CDR1 SGDLS and CDR2 YYNGEE. The CDR3 coding sequence is TGTGCCAGCAGCGTAGGGCCCCCCCCGGGGGAGACCCAGTACTTC. Its protein is CASSVGPPPGETQYF.

CDR3 nucleotides: TGTGCCACCAGCAGAGTGGAGTCGATCAACAATGAGCAGTTCTTC. Translating it yields CATSRVESINNEQFF. V and J are TRBV15 and TRBJ2-1; D is uncertain. CDR1 is LNHNV and CDR2 is YYDKDF in the germline V gene (reference sequence). The CDR3 runs 15 residues. Trimming cost V 1 base and J 5 bases, with 12 bases left between them.

By share, this clone counts as medium-sized (0.01 to 0.1%). J is TRBJ1-3 and V is TRBV30; 7 bases agree with TRBD1. The CDR3 runs to 14 residues. Looked up from germline, CDR1 is GTSNPN and CDR2 is SVGIG (reference sequence). Trimming removed 5 bases from V and 2 bases from J; junction bases left unmatched: 6. The CDR3 sequence is CAWDQTGTGNTIYF. CDR3 nucleotide sequence: TGTGCCTGGGACCAGACAGGGACTGGAAACACCATATATTTT.

The chain employs TRBV28 and TRBJ2-1; 9 bases match TRBD2. The germline gives CDR1 MDHEN, CDR2 SYDVKM. The J segment lost 0 bases and the V segment lost 10 bases, leaving 13 bases of the junction unmatched. The CDR3 has 17 residues. CDR3 amino acids: CATKGVSGSISYNEQFF. CDR3 nucleotide sequence: TGTGCCACCAAAGGGGTTAGCGGGAGCATCTCCTACAATGAGCAGTTCTTC. The whole variable domain, remainder taken from reference TRBV28 and TRBJ2-1, is DVKVTQSSRYLVKRTGEKVFLECVQDMDHENMFWYRQDPGLGLRLIYFSYDVKMKEKGDIPEGYSVSREKKERFSLILESASTNQTSMYLCATKGVSGSISYNEQFFGPGTRLTVL.

The table lists this clone with a few counts. The genes are TRBV6-5 and TRBJ1-3, with D possibly being TRBD1 (6 bases). This CDR3 spans 16 amino acids. V gave up 0 bases and J gave up 2 bases, with 11 bases separating them. The germline CDR1 and CDR2 sequences are MNHEY and SVGAGI. This chain's CDR3 is CASSYSDGGTGNTIYF. The CDR3 bases are TGTGCCAGCAGTTACTCGGATGGGGGCACTGGAAACACCATATATTTT.

The genes are TRBV9 and TRBJ2-2; D is possibly TRBD1 (6 bases). This CDR3 is 15 amino acids long. The germline V and J ends were trimmed by 3 bases and 7 bases, with 16 bases remaining between them. CDR1 SGDLS and CDR2 YYNGEE come from the germline V gene. The CDR3, as DNA: TGTGCCAGCAGCGGCTTGGGGACACTCCACGGGGAGCTGTTTTTT. Translating it yields CASSGLGTLHGELFF.

Only one count was recorded for this clone. The genes are TRBV6-6 and TRBJ1-3, with D uncertain. The CDR3 is made up of 16 amino acids. CDR1 and CDR2 from the germline V gene are MNHNY and SVGAGI (reference sequence). Trimming left V 1 base short and J 2 bases short, with 12 bases between. The CDR3 DNA reads TGTGCCAGCAGTTACTTCCAACCGGCGACTGGAAACACCATATATTTT. Amino acids: CASSYFQPATGNTIYF.

The CDR3 region is CASSDRTGGRDLEKLFF. The CDR3 DNA is TGTGCCAGCAGCGATCGGACAGGGGGCCGGGACTTGGAAAAACTGTTTTTT. This chain connects TRBV7-9 to TRBJ1-4; 11 nucleotides line up with TRBD1. Per germline, CDR1 SEHNR and CDR2 FQNEAQ (reference sequence). The CDR3 consists of 17 residues. The V gene end was trimmed by 5 bases and the J gene end by 8 bases; junction bases not matched to a gene: 13.

The gene calls are TRBV7-2 and TRBJ2-7; no definite D call. CDR1 and CDR2 from the germline V gene are SGHTA and FQGNSA. V gave up 10 bases and J gave up 0 bases, with 16 bases separating them. This CDR3 comprises 14 residues. The CDR3 region is CATQLNYNSYEQYF. Written as DNA, the CDR3 is TGTGCCACACAGCTTAATTATAACTCCTACGAGCAGTACTTC.

This chain links TRBV10-3 with TRBJ2-7; TRBD1 or TRBD2 may be the D gene (7 bases each). This CDR3 region has 13 residues. Germline V lookup: CDR1 ENHRY, CDR2 SYGVKD. The V end lost 10 bases, the J end lost 4 bases, and 17 bases lay between the germline ends. This CDR3 reads CATKAGGVYEQYF. DNA for the CDR3: TGTGCCACAAAGGCAGGGGGGGTATACGAGCAGTACTTC.

This clone has only one observation. In nucleotides, the CDR3 is TGTGCCAGCAGCCCCCAGGCAGGGGTCGGTCAGCCCCAGCATTTT. Protein sequence: CASSPQAGVGQPQHF. V usage is TRBV6-5 and J usage is TRBJ1-5, with D maybe TRBD1 (6 bases). The CDR3 is 15 residues long. The germline V gene encodes CDR1 MNHEY and CDR2 SVGAGI. Trimming pared 6 bases from V and 6 bases from J, leaving 18 bases between.

The genes are TRBV2 and TRBJ1-2; TRBD1 aligns across 8 bases. Germline CDR1 and CDR2: SNHLY and FYNNEI. Trimming at V came to 10 bases and at J to 5 bases, leaving 9 bases not matched to a gene. There are 13 residues in the CDR3. CDR3 protein: CATQGARSYGYTF. As DNA, the CDR3 is TGTGCCACCCAGGGGGCCCGAAGTTATGGCTACACCTTC.

The gene calls are TRBV4-3 and TRBJ1-5; D gene ambiguous. The germline V gene has CDR1 LGHNA and CDR2 YSLEER. There are 14 residues in the CDR3. Between the trimmed V and J ends, which lost 0 bases and 4 bases, there was a span of 7 bases. Here the CDR3 DNA reads TGCGCCAGCAGCCAAGACAGTTTAAATCAGCCCCAGCATTTT. It is translated as CASSQDSLNQPQHF.

The CDR3 loop is CASSLFVGGNEQFF. Here the CDR3 DNA reads TGTGCCAGCAGCTTGTTTGTAGGGGGCAATGAGCAGTTCTTC. The chain joins TRBV7-3 to TRBJ2-1, with D possibly TRBD1 on 6 matching bases. Germline V gene lookup returns CDR1 SGHTA and CDR2 FQGTGA. The CDR3 loop spans 14 amino acids. The V and J ends lost 3 bases and 6 bases respectively, with 12 bases between them.

In this sample, this clone turned up once. This sequence joins TRBV5-4 and TRBJ1-2; 7 bases line up with TRBD1. The CDR3 extends over 14 amino acids. V gave up 1 base and J gave up 2 bases; unmatched junction bases: 2. Germline V gives CDR1 SGHNT, CDR2 YYREEE (reference sequence). CDR3 protein: CASSLQGGNYGYTF. CDR3 in DNA: TGTGCCAGCAGCTTGCAGGGGGGAAACTATGGCTACACCTTC.

The genes are TRBV15 and TRBJ2-2; 11 nucleotides line up with TRBD1. V trimming: 6 bases; J trimming: 4 bases; junction bases outside the gene matches: 7. The CDR3 sequence is 16 residues long. The germline V gene has CDR1 LNHNV and CDR2 YYDKDF (reference sequence). The DNA of the CDR3 is TGTGCCACCAGATCCCGGACAGGGGGCGGCACCGGGGAGCTGTTTTTT. Its translation: CATRSRTGGGTGELFF.

The chain employs TRBV5-1 and TRBJ2-2; the D call may be TRBD1 or TRBD2 (5 bases each). Per germline, CDR1 SGHRS and CDR2 YFSETQ. V was pared by 5 bases and J by 5 bases, with 19 bases between. The CDR3 runs 16 residues. Here the CDR3 DNA reads TGCGCCAGCAGTTTGCTAACCGGGACCCGAACCGGGGAGCTGTTTTTT. It codes for CASSLLTGTRTGELFF.

Relative to its sample, this clone is medium-sized. This chain links TRBV4-2 with TRBJ2-7; D uncertain. V was cut by 1 base and J by 2 bases, with 3 bases left in between. Germline loops: CDR1 LGHNA, CDR2 YNFKEQ. This CDR3 spans 12 amino acids. CDR3 sequence reads: CASSQVPYEQYF. The CDR3 DNA reads as TGTGCCAGCAGCCAAGTTCCCTACGAGCAGTACTTC.

The genes are TRBV4-1 and TRBJ1-2, with 7 bases aligning to TRBD1. Germline V gene sequence: CDR1 MGHRA, CDR2 YSYEKL. The length of the CDR3 is 15 residues. The V gene end was trimmed by 0 bases and the J gene end by 5 bases; junction bases not matched to a gene: 6. The CDR3 nucleotides read TGCGCCAGCAGCCAAGAAGGACAGGTAGTATATGGCTACACCTTC. It translates to CASSQEGQVVYGYTF.

The V and J genes are TRBV5-1 and TRBJ1-4, with unresolved D. The V and J ends lost 1 base and 3 bases respectively, with 13 bases between them. From germline, CDR1 is SGHRS and CDR2 YFSETQ. CDR3 length: 16 residues. CDR3 coding DNA: TGCGCCAGCAGCTTGCGACCGGGAGACGCTAATGAAAAACTGTTTTTT. Protein: CASSLRPGDANEKLFF. Together with reference TRBV5-1 and TRBJ1-4, the CDR3 gives the full variable domain: KAGVTQTPRYLIKTRGQQVTLSCSPISGHRSVSWYQQTPGQGLQFLFEYFSETQRNKGNFPGRFSGRQFSNSRSEMNVSTLELGDSALYLCASSLRPGDANEKLFFGSGTQLSVL.